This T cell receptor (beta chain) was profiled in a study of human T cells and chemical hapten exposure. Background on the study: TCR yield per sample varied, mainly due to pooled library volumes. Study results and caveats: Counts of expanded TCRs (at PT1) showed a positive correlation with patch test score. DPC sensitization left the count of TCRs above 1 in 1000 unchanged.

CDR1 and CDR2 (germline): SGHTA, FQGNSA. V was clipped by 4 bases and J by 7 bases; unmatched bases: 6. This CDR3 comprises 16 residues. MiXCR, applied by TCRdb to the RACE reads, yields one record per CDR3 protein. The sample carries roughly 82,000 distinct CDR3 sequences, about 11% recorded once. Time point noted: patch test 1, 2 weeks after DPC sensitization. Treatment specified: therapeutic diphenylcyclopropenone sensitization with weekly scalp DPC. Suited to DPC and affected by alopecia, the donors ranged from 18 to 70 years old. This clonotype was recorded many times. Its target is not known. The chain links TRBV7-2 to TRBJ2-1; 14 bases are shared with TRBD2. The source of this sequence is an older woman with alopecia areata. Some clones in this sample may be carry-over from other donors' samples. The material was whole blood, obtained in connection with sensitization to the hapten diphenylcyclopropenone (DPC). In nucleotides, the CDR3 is TGTGCCAGCAGCTCCCGGACTAGCGGGGGGCCTAATGAGCAGTTCTTC. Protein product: CASSSRTSGGPNEQFF.